This TCR beta chain was documented in a study of radiotherapy plus CTLA-4 blockade in lung cancer. Study-wide findings and caveats: Some TCR clones had been derived from tumors. These clones expanded in peripheral blood after radiotherapy plus ipilimumab.

About this clone itself: Antigen: not known.

Produced via immunoSEQ multiplex PCR; TCRdb's table is partial and in-frame only. Seen here are about 49,000 clones, roughly 90% observed once, and the top ten hold 7.8%. CDR1 and CDR2 from the germline V gene are WSHSY and SAAADI. The ends lost 2 bases at V and 0 bases at J; junction bases unmatched: 4. The CDR3 spans 16 residues. Sequencing used peripheral blood, obtained from a patient treated with radiotherapy plus ipilimumab. The V gene is TRBV10-2, the J gene TRBJ2-3, with 8 bases fitting TRBD1. This TCR was sampled from a human donor with non-small cell lung cancer whose response to radiotherapy plus ipilimumab could not be evaluated. The CDR3 here is CASSEGQGASTDTQYF. CDR3 bases: TGCGCCAGCAGTGAGGGACAGGGAGCCAGCACAGATACGCAGTATTTT.